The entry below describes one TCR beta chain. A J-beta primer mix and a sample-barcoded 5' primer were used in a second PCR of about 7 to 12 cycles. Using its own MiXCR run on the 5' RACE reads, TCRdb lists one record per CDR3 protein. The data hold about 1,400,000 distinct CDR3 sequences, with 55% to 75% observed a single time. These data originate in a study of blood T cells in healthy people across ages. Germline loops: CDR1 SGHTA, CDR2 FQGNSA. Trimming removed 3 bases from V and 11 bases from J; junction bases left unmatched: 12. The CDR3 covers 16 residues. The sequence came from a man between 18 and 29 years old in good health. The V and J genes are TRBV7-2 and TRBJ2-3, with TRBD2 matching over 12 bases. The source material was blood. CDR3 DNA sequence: TGTGCCAGCAGCTTGACTAGCGGGAGAGGGATGGGGGGGCAGTATTTT. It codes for CASSLTSGRGMGGQYF.